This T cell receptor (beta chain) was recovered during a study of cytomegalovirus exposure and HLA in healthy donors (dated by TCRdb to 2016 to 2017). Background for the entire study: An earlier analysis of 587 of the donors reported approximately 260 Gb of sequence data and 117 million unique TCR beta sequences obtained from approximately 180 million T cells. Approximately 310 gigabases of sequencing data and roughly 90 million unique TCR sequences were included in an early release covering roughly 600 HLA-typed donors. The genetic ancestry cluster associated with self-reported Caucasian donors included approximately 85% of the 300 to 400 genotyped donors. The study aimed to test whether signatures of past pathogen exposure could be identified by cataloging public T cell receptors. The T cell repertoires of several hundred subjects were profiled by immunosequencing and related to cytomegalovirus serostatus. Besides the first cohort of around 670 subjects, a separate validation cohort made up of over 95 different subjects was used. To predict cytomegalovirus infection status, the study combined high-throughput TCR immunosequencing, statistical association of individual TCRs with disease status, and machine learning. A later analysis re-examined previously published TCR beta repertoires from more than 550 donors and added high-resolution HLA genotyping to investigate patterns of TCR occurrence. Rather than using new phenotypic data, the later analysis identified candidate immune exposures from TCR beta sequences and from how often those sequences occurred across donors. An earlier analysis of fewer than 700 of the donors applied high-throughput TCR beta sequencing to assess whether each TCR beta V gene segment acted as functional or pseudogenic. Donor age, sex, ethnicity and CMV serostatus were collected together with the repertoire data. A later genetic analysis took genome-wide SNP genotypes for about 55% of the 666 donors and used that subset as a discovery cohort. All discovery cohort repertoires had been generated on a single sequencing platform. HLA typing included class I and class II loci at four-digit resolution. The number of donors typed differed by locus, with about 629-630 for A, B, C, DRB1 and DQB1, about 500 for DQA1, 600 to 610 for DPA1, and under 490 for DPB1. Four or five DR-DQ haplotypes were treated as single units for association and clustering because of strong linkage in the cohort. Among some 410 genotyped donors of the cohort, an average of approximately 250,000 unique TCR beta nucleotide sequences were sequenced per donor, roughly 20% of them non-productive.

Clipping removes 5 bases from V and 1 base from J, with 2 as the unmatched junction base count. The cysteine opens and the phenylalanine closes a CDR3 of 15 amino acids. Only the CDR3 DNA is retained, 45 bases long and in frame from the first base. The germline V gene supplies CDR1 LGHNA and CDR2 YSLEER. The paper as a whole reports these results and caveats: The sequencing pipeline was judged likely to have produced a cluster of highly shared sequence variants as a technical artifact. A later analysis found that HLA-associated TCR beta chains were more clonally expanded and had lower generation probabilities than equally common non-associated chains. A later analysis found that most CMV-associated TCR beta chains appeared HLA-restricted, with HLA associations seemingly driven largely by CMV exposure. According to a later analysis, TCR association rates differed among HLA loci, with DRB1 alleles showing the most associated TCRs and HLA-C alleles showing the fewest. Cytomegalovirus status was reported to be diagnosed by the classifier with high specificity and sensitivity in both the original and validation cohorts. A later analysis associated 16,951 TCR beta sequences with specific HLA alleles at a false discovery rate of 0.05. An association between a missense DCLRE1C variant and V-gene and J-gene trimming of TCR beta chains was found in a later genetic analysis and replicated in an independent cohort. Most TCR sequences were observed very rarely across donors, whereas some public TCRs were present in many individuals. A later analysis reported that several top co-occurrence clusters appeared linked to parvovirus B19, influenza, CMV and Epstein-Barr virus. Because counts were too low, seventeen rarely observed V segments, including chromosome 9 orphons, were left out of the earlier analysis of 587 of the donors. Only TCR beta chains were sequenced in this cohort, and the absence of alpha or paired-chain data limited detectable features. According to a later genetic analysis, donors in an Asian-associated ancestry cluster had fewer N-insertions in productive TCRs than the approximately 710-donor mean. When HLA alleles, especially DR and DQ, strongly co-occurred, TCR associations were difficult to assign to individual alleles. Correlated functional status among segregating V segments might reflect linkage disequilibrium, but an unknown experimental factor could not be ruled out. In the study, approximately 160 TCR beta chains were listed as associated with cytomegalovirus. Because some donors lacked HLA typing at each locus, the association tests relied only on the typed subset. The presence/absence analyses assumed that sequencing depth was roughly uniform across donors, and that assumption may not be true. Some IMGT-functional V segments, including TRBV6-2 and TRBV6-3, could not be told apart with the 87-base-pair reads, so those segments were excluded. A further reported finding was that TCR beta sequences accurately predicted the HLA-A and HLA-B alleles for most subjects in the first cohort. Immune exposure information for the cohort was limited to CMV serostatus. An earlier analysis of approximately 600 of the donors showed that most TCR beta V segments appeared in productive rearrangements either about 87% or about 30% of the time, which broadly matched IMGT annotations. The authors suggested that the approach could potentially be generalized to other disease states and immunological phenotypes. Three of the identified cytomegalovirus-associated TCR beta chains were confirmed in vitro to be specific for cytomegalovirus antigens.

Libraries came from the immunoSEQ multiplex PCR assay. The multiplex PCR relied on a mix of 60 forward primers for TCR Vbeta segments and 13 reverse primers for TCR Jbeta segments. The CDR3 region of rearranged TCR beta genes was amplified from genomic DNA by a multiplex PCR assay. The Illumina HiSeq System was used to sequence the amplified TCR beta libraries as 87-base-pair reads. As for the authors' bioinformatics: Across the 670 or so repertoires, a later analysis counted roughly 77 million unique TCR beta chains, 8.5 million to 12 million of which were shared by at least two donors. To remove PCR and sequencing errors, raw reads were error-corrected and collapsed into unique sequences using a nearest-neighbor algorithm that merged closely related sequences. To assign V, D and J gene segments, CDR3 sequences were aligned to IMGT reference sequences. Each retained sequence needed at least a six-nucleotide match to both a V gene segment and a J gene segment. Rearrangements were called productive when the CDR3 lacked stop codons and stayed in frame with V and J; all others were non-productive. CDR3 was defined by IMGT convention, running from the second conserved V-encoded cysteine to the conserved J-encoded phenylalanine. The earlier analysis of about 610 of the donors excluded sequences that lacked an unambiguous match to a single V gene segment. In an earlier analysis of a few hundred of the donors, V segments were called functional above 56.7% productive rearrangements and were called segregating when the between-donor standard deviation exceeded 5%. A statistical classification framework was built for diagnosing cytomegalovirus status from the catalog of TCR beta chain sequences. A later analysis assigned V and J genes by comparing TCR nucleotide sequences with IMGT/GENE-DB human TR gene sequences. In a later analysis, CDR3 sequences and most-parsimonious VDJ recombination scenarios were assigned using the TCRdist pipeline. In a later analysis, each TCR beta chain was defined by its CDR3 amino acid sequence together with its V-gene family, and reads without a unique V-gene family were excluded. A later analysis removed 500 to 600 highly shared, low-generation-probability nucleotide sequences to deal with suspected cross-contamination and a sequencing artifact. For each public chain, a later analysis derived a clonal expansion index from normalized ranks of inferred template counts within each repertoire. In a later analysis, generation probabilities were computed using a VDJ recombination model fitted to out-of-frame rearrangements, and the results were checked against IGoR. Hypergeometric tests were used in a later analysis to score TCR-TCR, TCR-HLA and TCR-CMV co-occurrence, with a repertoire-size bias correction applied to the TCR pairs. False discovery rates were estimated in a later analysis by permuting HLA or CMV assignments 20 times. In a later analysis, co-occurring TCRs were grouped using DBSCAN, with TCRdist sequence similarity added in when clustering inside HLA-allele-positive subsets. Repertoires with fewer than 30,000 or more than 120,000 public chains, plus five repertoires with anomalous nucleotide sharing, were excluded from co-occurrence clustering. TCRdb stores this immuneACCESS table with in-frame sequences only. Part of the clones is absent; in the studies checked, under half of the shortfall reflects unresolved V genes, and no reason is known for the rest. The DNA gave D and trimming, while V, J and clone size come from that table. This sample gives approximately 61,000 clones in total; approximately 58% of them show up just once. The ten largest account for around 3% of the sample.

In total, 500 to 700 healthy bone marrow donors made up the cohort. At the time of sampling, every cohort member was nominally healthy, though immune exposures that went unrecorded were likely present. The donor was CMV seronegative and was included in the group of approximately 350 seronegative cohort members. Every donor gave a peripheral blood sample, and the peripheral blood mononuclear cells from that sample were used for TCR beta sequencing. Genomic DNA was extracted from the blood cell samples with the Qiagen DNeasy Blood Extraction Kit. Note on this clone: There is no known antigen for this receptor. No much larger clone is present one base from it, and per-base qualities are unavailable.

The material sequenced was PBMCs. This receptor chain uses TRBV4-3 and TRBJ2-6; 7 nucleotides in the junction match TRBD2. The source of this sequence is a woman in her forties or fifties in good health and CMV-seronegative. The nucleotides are TGCGCCAGCAGCAACGGGGGGTCTGGGGCCAACGTCCTGACTTTC. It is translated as CASSNGGSGANVLTF.